This TCR beta chain was observed in a study of beta chain features in type 1 diabetes. Study-wide findings and caveats: Patients with Type 1 diabetes showed moderately but significantly shorter TCRB CDR3s in all four CD4+ subsets. The question left open here concerned HLA type influencing TCRB rearrangement.

This CDR3 has 12 residues. Trimming took off 6 bases at V and 8 bases at J, with 11 bases between the two ends. Germline values: CDR1 MNHEY, CDR2 SVGAGI. Turning to this clone: Its matching antigen is unknown.

cDNA synthesis used the whole RNA isolate, giving expressed TCRB sequences. Only in-frame clones appear in the TCRdb table, and some are missing; sequencing was by immunoSEQ multiplex PCR. The sample lists about 15,000 clones, about three quarters seen once, with about 2.5% in the top ten. The rearrangement joins TRBV6-5 to TRBJ2-1, with D perhaps matching TRBD1 (6 bases). Sequenced sample: Tregs from blood. This sequence originates from a man aged 30-40 years with type 1 diabetes. CDR3 in DNA: TGTGCCAGCAGAGCAGGGGCGGATGAGCAGTTCTTC. The encoded protein is CASRAGADEQFF.